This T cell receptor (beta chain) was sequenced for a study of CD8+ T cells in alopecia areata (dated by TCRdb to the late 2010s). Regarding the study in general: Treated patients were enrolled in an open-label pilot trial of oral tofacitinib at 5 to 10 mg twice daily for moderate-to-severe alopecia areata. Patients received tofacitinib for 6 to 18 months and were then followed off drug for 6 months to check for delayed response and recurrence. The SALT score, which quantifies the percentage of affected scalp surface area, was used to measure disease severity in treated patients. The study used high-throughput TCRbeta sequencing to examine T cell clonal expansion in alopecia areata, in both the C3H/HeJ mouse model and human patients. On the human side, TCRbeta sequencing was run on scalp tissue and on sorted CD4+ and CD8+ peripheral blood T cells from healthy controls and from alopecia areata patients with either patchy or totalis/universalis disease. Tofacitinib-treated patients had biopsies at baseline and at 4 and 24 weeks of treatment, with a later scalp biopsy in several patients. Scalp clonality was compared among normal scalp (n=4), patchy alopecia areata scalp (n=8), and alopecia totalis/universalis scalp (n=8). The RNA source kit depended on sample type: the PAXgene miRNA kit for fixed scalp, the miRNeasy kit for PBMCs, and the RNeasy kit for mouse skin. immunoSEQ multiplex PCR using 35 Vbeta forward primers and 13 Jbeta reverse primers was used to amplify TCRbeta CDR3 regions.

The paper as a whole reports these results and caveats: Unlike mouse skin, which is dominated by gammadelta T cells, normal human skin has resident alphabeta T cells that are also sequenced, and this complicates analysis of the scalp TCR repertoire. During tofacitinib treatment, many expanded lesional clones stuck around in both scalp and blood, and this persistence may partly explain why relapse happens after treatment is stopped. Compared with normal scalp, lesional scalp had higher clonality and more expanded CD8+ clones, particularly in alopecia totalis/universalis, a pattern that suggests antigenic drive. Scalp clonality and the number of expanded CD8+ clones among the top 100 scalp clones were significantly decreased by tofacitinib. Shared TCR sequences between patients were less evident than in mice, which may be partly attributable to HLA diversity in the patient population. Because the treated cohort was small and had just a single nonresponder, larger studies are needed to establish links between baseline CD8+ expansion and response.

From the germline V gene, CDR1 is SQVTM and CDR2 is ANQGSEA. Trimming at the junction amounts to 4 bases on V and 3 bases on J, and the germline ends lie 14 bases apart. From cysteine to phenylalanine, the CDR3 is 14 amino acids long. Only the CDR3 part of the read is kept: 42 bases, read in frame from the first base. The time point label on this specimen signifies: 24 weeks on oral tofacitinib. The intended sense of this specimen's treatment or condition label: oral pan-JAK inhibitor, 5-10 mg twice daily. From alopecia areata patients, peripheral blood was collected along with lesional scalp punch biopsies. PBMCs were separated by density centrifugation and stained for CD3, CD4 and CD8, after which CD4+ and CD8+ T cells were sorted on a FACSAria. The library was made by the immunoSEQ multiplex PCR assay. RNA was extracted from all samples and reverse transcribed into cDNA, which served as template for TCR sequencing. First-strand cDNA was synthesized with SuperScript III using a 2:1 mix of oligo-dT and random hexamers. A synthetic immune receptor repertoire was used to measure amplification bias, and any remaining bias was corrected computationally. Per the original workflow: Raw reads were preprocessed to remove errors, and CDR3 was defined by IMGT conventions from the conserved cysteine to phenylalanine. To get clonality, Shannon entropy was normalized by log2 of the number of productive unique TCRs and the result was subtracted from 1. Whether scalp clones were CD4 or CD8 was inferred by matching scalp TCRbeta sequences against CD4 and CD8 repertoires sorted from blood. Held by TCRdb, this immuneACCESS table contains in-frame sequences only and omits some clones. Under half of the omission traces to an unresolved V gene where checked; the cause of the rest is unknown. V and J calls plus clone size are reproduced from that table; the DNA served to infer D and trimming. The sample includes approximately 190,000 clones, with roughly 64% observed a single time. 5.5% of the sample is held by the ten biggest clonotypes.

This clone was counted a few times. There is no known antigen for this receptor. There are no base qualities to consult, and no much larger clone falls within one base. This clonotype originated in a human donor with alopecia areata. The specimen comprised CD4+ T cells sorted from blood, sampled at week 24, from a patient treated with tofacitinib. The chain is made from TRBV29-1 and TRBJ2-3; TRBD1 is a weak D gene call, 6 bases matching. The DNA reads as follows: TGCAGCGTTGGGAGCAGGGGAAAAACAGATACGCAGTATTTT. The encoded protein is CSVGSRGKTDTQYF.